Following are 5 T cell receptor beta chains from one sample sequenced in a study of PD-1 blockade in classical Hodgkin lymphoma. Sequencing used immunoSEQ multiplex PCR; TCRdb keeps in-frame clones, though not all of them. The data contain tens of thousands of clones, 70% to 90% of them seen just once; the ten biggest clones take up over 20%. Time point defined: cycle 4 day 1 (C4D1), after 6 weeks of nivolumab. The patients all showed relapse after autologous stem cell transplantation, while their brentuximab vedotin exposure varied. Here the sequenced sample was peripheral blood mononuclear cells (PBMCs), taken before the fourth cycle of nivolumab. These receptors were obtained from a human donor with classical Hodgkin lymphoma.

The rearrangement uses TRBV19 and TRBJ2-1; 12 nucleotides agree with TRBD2. This CDR3 region has 18 residues. Germline loops: CDR1 LNHDA, CDR2 SQIVND (reference sequence). The trim removed 4 bases at V and 3 bases at J, leaving 10 bases unmatched. The CDR3 loop reads CASSRRLAGGSIYNEQFF. The CDR3 bases are TGTGCCAGTAGTAGAAGGCTAGCGGGAGGGTCTATCTACAATGAGCAGTTCTTC.

This clone has a handful of counts. CDR3 protein: CAISQDHYGYTF. As DNA, the CDR3 is TGTGCCATCAGCCAGGATCACTATGGCTACACCTTC. The V call is TRBV10-3, the J call TRBJ1-2, with unresolved D. V dropped 6 bases and J dropped 3 bases, with 8 bases sitting between them. The V gene's germline CDR1 is ENHRY and CDR2 SYGVKD. The CDR3 sequence is 12 residues long.

The V gene is TRBV21-1, the J gene TRBJ1-5; whether TRBD1, the table's D call, matches the DNA was not checked. TRBV21-1 is designated a pseudogene. The CDR3 is 14 residues long. The CDR3 spells CASSKASRNQPQHF. The CDR3 DNA reads TGTGCCAGCAGCAAAGCTTCCAGGAATCAGCCCCAGCATTTT.

The CDR3 DNA reads TGCGCCAGCAGCTTGGCGTCGGAGGGGAAGTATGGCTACACCTTC. The encoded protein is CASSLASEGKYGYTF. The chain recombines TRBV5-1 with TRBJ1-2, with a possible D match to TRBD1 (5 bases). Trimming shortened V by 0 bases and J by 5 bases, and 14 bases separated the two germline ends. In germline, CDR1 is SGHRS, CDR2 YFSETQ. This CDR3 comprises 15 residues.

This clone counts as medium-sized. This chain connects TRBV9 to TRBJ1-2; 8 bases agree with TRBD1. Germline CDR1 reads SGDLS; CDR2 reads YYNGEE. J was trimmed by 1 base and V by 1 base; bases with no gene match: 6. The CDR3 covers 16 residues. The CDR3 region has the DNA TGTGCCAGCAGCGTATGGCCGACAGGGGTTAACTATGGCTACACCTTC. Encoded protein: CASSVWPTGVNYGYTF.